This entry lists 29 T cell receptor beta chains sequenced from one sample in a study of blood T cells in healthy people across ages. Primers used in a second PCR of roughly 6 to 12 cycles were a sample-barcoded 5' primer and a J-beta primer mix. TCRdb recomputed calls from the 5' RACE reads with MiXCR, one row per CDR3 protein. The sample has about 1.6 million distinct CDR3 sequences; about 35% are singletons. The source material was blood. The origin of the receptors is a woman aged 25 to 45 in good health.

This clonotype has more than one count but fewer than ten. The chain employs TRBV20-1 and TRBJ2-1; 7 nucleotides line up with TRBD2. J was trimmed by 8 bases and V by 3 bases; bases with no gene match: 16. This CDR3 is 16 amino acids long. CDR1 and CDR2 from the germline V gene are DFQATT and SNEGSKA (reference sequence). CDR3 loop: CSARSRVGGSVYEQFF. CDR3 DNA: TGCAGTGCTAGGAGCCGGGTCGGCGGGAGTGTATATGAGCAGTTCTTC.

A remark on this clonotype: A much larger clone sits a single nucleotide away, making a read error possible. The chain employs TRBV7-3 and TRBJ2-4; D remains unclear. The last part of the DNA fits TRBJ2-5 better; the J call may be wrong. The CDR3 runs to 14 residues. CDR1 is SGHTA and CDR2 is FQGTGA in the germline V gene. CDR3 nucleotide sequence: TGTGCCAGCAGCCAATCGGACGGTTACGGGACCCAGTACTTC. Translation gives CASSQSDGYGTQYF.

The V call is TRBV20-1, the J call TRBJ2-7; possible D gene TRBD2, 5 bases. Germline assignment: CDR1 DFQATT and CDR2 SNEGSKA (reference sequence). V was cut by 3 bases and J by 2 bases, with 14 bases left in between. There are 14 residues in the CDR3. CDR3 coding DNA: TGCAGTGCTAGGGCGCTAGCCTCAACCTACGAGCAGTACTTC. Encoded protein: CSARALASTYEQYF.

This clonotype was counted between two and nine times. Sequence at one end of the junction differs from germline and may be a read error. J is TRBJ2-5 and V is TRBV24-1; 8 bases are shared with TRBD2. The germline V gene encodes CDR1 KGHDR and CDR2 SFDVKD. This CDR3 is built from 15 residues. CDR3 amino acids: CATSALTSAGYEQCF. CDR3 bases: TGTGCCACCAGTGCCCTGACTAGCGCAGGCTACGAGCAGTGCTTC.

About this clonotype itself: A read error may explain this, as a much larger clone is one base away. The chain links TRBV29-1 to TRBJ2-4; no firm D call. The better agreement between TRBJ2-5 and the DNA end casts doubt on the J call. Germline V gene sequence: CDR1 SQVTM, CDR2 ANQGSEA. This CDR3 is 12 amino acids long. CDR3 in DNA: TGCGGCGTTGTATATGGGCAAGAGACCCAGTACTTC. Encoded protein: CGVVYGQETQYF.

The rearrangement links TRBV6-1 to TRBJ1-1; 7 nucleotides align to TRBD1. Germline CDR1 MNHNS, CDR2 SASEGT. This CDR3 comprises 14 residues. J was trimmed by 0 bases and V by 6 bases; bases with no gene match: 4. CDR3: CASRYRGLNTEAFF. The CDR3 DNA reads as TGTGCCAGCAGATACAGGGGCTTGAACACTGAAGCTTTCTTT.

The table lists this clonotype with many counts. The J gene is TRBJ1-2, the V gene TRBV6-1, with a tentative D call TRBD1 (5 bases). From germline, CDR1 is MNHNS and CDR2 SASEGT. This CDR3 region has 15 residues. V lost 1 base to trimming and J lost 2 bases, with 11 bases between them. CDR3 sequence reads: CASSEGGTLNYGYTF. The CDR3 nucleotides read TGTGCCAGCAGTGAAGGGGGGACGTTAAACTATGGCTACACCTTC.

J is TRBJ2-5 and V is TRBV11-2; TRBD1 matches 7 bases. The J call may not be correct, given that the DNA end is closer to TRBJ2-7. The CDR3 length is 14 residues. Germline V gene lookup returns CDR1 SGHAT and CDR2 FQNNGV. The CDR3 region has the DNA TGTGCCAGCAGCTTAGACGACAGGGTCTACGAGCAGTACTTC. Residues: CASSLDDRVYEQYF.

This clonotype was recorded a few times. The junction differs from germline at one of its ends, possibly a read error. The chain links TRBV4-2 to TRBJ2-7, with TRBD2 matching over 7 bases. TRBJ2-5 explains the end of the DNA better; the J call may be wrong. The CDR3 totals 17 residues. The V gene's germline CDR1 is LGHNA and CDR2 YNFKEQ. The CDR3 nucleotides are TGTACCAGCAGCCAAGTTAGGGGAGGGGACGGCCAAGAGACCCAGTACTTC. This codes for CTSSQVRGGDGQETQYF.

The J gene is TRBJ2-1, the V gene TRBV9; TRBD2 might be the D (7 bases). Germline-derived CDR1 and CDR2 are SGDLS and YYNGEE. This CDR3 has 15 amino acids. V lost 0 bases to trimming and J lost 7 bases, with 14 bases between them. The CDR3 loop is CASSVAGGTWNEQFF. The CDR3 coding sequence is TGTGCCAGCAGCGTAGCGGGGGGCACCTGGAATGAGCAGTTCTTC.

This sequence joins TRBV12-5 and TRBJ2-3, with 7 bases that match TRBD1. After removal of 4 bases from V and 2 bases from J, the junction contained 3 bases not matched to a gene. Germline CDR1 LGHNT, CDR2 FRNRAP. CDR3 length equals 14 residues. CDR3 sequence reads: CASGSTGYTDTQYF. CDR3 coding DNA: TGTGCTAGTGGTTCGACAGGGTACACAGATACGCAGTATTTT.

This clonotype was seen more than once but under ten times. The gene calls are TRBV29-1 and TRBJ1-2, with D maybe TRBD1 (6 bases). CDR3 length equals 12 residues. Deletions cut 4 bases from V and 6 bases from J, with 12 bases between. Germline V lookup: CDR1 SQVTM, CDR2 ANQGSEA. CDR3 nucleotides: TGCAGCGTTGGACAGGACGGGGATGGCTACACCTTC. Translation: CSVGQDGDGYTF.

The J gene is TRBJ1-5, the V gene TRBV6-1; 7 positions match TRBD1. With 4 bases clipped from V and 11 bases from J, the junction kept 5 bases outside the gene matches. The CDR3 covers 12 residues. The germline V gene has CDR1 MNHNS and CDR2 SASEGT. The CDR3 spells CASSGPGTAQHF. CDR3 nucleotides: TGTGCCAGCAGTGGACCCGGGACAGCCCAGCATTTT.

The V and J genes are TRBV9 and TRBJ1-5; D call uncertain. Per germline, CDR1 SGDLS and CDR2 YYNGEE. V lost 0 bases and J lost 3, with 10 bases in between. CDR3 length: 15 residues. The CDR3 is CASSVGGAPNQPQHF. The DNA for the CDR3 is TGTGCCAGCAGCGTAGGAGGTGCCCCCAATCAGCCCCAGCATTTT.

The chain has TRBV27 and TRBJ2-7; 11 bases align to TRBD1. The germline gives CDR1 MNHEY, CDR2 SMNVEV (reference sequence). V shed 6 bases and J 1 base; nucleotides not matched to a gene: 5. The length of the CDR3 is 15 residues. The DNA for the CDR3 is TGTGCCAGCAGCGGCGGGACAGGGGGATCCTACGAGCAGTACTTC. Amino acids: CASSGGTGGSYEQYF.

The V gene is TRBV12-3 or TRBV12-4, the J gene TRBJ1-1; D call uncertain. V dropped 5 bases and J dropped 0 bases, with 10 bases sitting between them. The CDR3 is 14 residues long. In DNA form, the CDR3 reads TGTGCCAGCAGTAGCTTAACACTGAACACTGAAGCTTTCTTT. Translating it yields CASSSLTLNTEAFF.

This clonotype was picked up a small number of times. The CDR3 DNA follows: TGTGCCAGCAGCCACACCGGGGGGTATGGCTACACCTTC. Translating it yields CASSHTGGYGYTF. The chain is built from TRBV7-2 and TRBJ1-2, with D possibly TRBD1 on 5 matching bases. This CDR3 has 13 amino acids. Trimming cost V 5 bases and J 5 bases, with 12 bases left between them. CDR1 is SGHTA, CDR2 FQGNSA, per germline.

The chain couples TRBV5-1 to TRBJ1-2; the match to TRBD1 covers 9 bases. The V and J ends lost 5 bases and 4 bases, in that order; junction bases with no gene match: 9. The CDR3 loop spans 15 amino acids. CDR1 SGHRS and CDR2 YFSETQ come from the germline V gene. The chain's CDR3 is CASSFTGGVSYGYTF. CDR3 DNA sequence: TGCGCCAGCAGTTTTACAGGGGGCGTCAGCTATGGCTACACCTTC.

Only one count was recorded for this clonotype. This sequence joins TRBV9 and TRBJ2-5; unclear D gene. The CDR3 is 15 amino acids. Germline values: CDR1 SGDLS, CDR2 YYNGEE. V dropped 1 base and J dropped 5 bases, with 15 bases sitting between them. In DNA, the CDR3 is TGTGCCAGCAGCGTACGAGACCCCGCTTGGGAGACCCAGTACTTC. It encodes CASSVRDPAWETQYF.

This clonotype was seen repeatedly, ten times or more. The rearrangement links TRBV12-3 or TRBV12-4 to TRBJ2-3, with TRBD2 identical over 15 bases. The CDR3 spans 17 residues. The J segment lost 2 bases and the V segment lost 8 bases, leaving 8 bases of the junction unmatched. The CDR3 DNA is TGTGCCAGCGGCCCGGGACTAGCGGGGGGCCACACAGATACGCAGTATTTT. This sequence encodes CASGPGLAGGHTDTQYF.

The chain links TRBV15 to TRBJ2-7; no definite D call. V shed 3 bases and J shed 7 bases, with 7 bases lying between them. The CDR3 totals 11 residues. Per germline, CDR1 LNHNV and CDR2 YYDKDF (reference sequence). CDR3 in amino acids: CATSSWNEQYF. The CDR3 DNA is TGTGCCACCAGCAGTTGGAATGAGCAGTACTTC.

For this clonotype: One end of the junction is discordant with germline, which a read error may explain. V gene TRBV12-3 or TRBV12-4 combines with J gene TRBJ2-2; TRBD2 matches at 11 bases. The CDR3 spans 19 residues. Written as DNA, the CDR3 is TGTGCCAGCAGTCTCCTCCAGGGAGGTAGCGGGAGGGCCCACGGGGAGTTGTTTTTT. Encoded protein: CASSLLQGGSGRAHGELFF.

The chain has TRBV2 and TRBJ1-5; unclear D gene. Trimming shortened V by 8 bases and J by 0 bases, and 11 bases separated the two germline ends. Per the germline V gene, CDR1 is SNHLY and CDR2 is FYNNEI. This CDR3 region has 14 residues. The CDR3 spells CASDGPNSNQPQHF. In DNA, the CDR3 is TGTGCCAGCGATGGTCCAAATAGCAATCAGCCCCAGCATTTT.

The chain joins TRBV9 to TRBJ2-7; possible D gene TRBD1, 5 bases. CDR1 and CDR2 (germline): SGDLS, YYNGEE. The V end lost 1 base, the J end lost 5 bases, and 13 bases lay between the germline ends. CDR3 size: 14 residues. This CDR3 reads CASSVSVSGNEQYF. The CDR3 nucleotides read TGTGCCAGCAGCGTATCGGTATCAGGGAACGAGCAGTACTTC.

This chain joins TRBV5-1 and TRBJ2-3, with 7 positions matching TRBD2. This CDR3 contains 13 residues. Looked up from germline, CDR1 is SGHRS and CDR2 is YFSETQ. The J segment lost 6 bases and the V segment lost 5 bases, leaving 6 bases of the junction unmatched. CDR3 bases: TGCGCCAGCAGAACTAGCGTCGGGGATACGCAGTATTTT. Translated, it gives CASRTSVGDTQYF.

This clonotype has more than one count but fewer than ten. A junction end diverges from the germline sequence, so it may reflect a read error. This chain links TRBV3-1 with TRBJ2-5; D gene unclear. CDR3 length: 13 residues. The germline gives CDR1 LGHDT, CDR2 YNNKEL (reference sequence). CDR3 coding DNA: TGTGGCAGCAGTCCCGGCCGACGAGAGACCCAGTACTTC. Residues: CGSSPGRRETQYF.

This chain joins TRBV14 and TRBJ1-2, with D possibly being TRBD1 (6 bases). Germline values: CDR1 SGHDN, CDR2 FVKESK. The CDR3 runs to 15 residues. V dropped 2 bases and J dropped 0 bases, with 10 bases sitting between them. The CDR3 loop is CASSQNAGANYGYTF. The CDR3 DNA sequence: TGTGCCAGCAGCCAAAATGCAGGGGCTAACTATGGCTACACCTTC.

CDR3 sequence (DNA): TGCGCCAGCAGCCAATATGTGGACCGCTACGAGCAGTACTTC. Amino acid sequence: CASSQYVDRYEQYF. The genes are TRBV4-1 and TRBJ2-7; D uncertain. The CDR3 has 14 amino acids. Germline CDR1 and CDR2: MGHRA and YSYEKL. The germline V and J ends were trimmed by 2 bases and 3 bases, with 11 bases remaining between them.

V usage is TRBV5-1 and J usage is TRBJ1-2, with 7 positions matching TRBD1. V shed 4 bases and J 5 bases; nucleotides not matched to a gene: 8. CDR1 and CDR2 (germline): SGHRS, YFSETQ. CDR3 size: 14 residues. The CDR3 DNA reads TGCGCCAGCAGCCCGGGACAGATCATATATGGCTACACCTTC. Encoded protein: CASSPGQIIYGYTF.